A single sample is the source of the 26 T cell receptor beta chains below, sequenced in a study of blood T cell repertoires in COVID-19. Assay: immunoSEQ multiplex PCR; the TCRdb copy retains only in-frame clones and omits some. In the table there are tens of thousands of clones, about 90% of which are singletons. The sample taken for sequencing was peripheral blood. These receptors all come from a woman older than 75 with COVID-19, enrolled during active disease.

The chain employs TRBV11-2 and TRBJ1-1, with 7 bases aligning to TRBD1. Germline V gene data show CDR1 as SGHAT and CDR2 as FQNNGV. This CDR3 is built from 14 residues. Trimming at V came to 5 bases and at J to 14 bases, leaving 17 bases not matched to a gene. CDR3 residues: CASSADRVIDVGFF. In DNA form, the CDR3 reads TGTGCCAGCAGCGCCGACAGGGTCATTGACGTTGGATTCTTT.

The chain has TRBV6-5 and TRBJ1-5, with D maybe TRBD1 (6 bases). The length of the CDR3 is 15 residues. Trimming cost V 7 bases and J 4 bases, with 17 bases left between them. Germline V gene sequence: CDR1 MNHEY, CDR2 SVGAGI. This CDR3 is CASTPAGGGNQPQHF. As DNA, the CDR3 is TGTGCCAGCACCCCAGCGGGAGGGGGTAATCAGCCCCAGCATTTT.

The chain has TRBV2 and TRBJ1-2; D might be TRBD1 (6 bases). The V end was cut by 10 bases, the J end by 7 bases, with 19 bases between. CDR3 length: 13 amino acids. Germline CDR1 and CDR2: SNHLY and FYNNEI. CDR3 residues: CANAQGRVGGYTF. The CDR3 nucleotides are TGTGCCAACGCACAGGGTCGCGTCGGTGGCTACACCTTC. The full variable domain, in which reference TRBV2 and TRBJ1-2 provide the parts outside the CDR3, is EPEVTQTPSHQVTQMGQEVILRCVPISNHLYFYWYRQILGQKVEFLVSFYNNEISEKSEIFDDQFSVERPDGSNFTLKIRSTKLEDSAMYFCANAQGRVGGYTFGSGTRLTVV.

The chain employs TRBV5-1 and TRBJ2-5, with D tentatively TRBD2 (7 bases). CDR1 SGHRS and CDR2 YFSETQ come from the germline V gene. V shed 0 bases and J shed 2 bases, with 17 bases lying between them. CDR3 length: 17 amino acids. Here the CDR3 reads CASSLAGGRTKQETQYF. CDR3 DNA: TGCGCCAGCAGCTTGGCCGGGGGGCGGACTAAACAAGAGACCCAGTACTTC.

This rearrangement joins TRBV28 to TRBJ1-2; 7 bases map to TRBD1. Germline CDR1 MDHEN, CDR2 SYDVKM. The CDR3 contains 15 residues. V trimming: 6 bases; J trimming: 4 bases; junction bases outside the gene matches: 11. The CDR3 is CASRTYDRVSYGYTF. The CDR3 nucleotides read TGTGCCAGCAGGACCTACGACAGGGTGAGCTATGGCTACACCTTC.

This CDR3 is CASSQERGGAYEQYF. The CDR3 DNA is TGCGCCAGCAGCCAAGAAAGGGGCGGTGCCTACGAGCAGTACTTC. The chain has TRBV4-1 and TRBJ2-7; D is perhaps TRBD1 (5 bases). The CDR3 has 15 amino acids. Trimming took 0 bases from V and 2 from J, leaving 11 bases between them. Germline assignment: CDR1 MGHRA and CDR2 YSYEKL.

This clone was counted once. The V and J genes are TRBV11-2 and TRBJ1-1; D uncertain. Germline CDR1 reads SGHAT; CDR2 reads FQNNGV. CDR3 length: 14 amino acids. Trimming pared 0 bases from V and 13 bases from J, leaving 18 bases between. The chain's CDR3 is CASSLDRLGRAGFF. The CDR3 DNA reads as TGTGCCAGCAGCTTAGATCGTCTTGGGAGGGCTGGTTTCTTT.

The rearrangement joins TRBV5-1 to TRBJ2-3; 9 bases map to TRBD1. Germline CDR1 reads SGHRS; CDR2 reads YFSETQ. V lost 0 bases, J lost 3 bases, and 5 bases stayed unmatched. The length of the CDR3 is 16 residues. CDR3: CASSLGDRVRTDTQYF. The DNA of the CDR3 is TGCGCCAGCAGCTTGGGGGACAGGGTAAGGACAGATACGCAGTATTTT.

The chain has TRBV6-5 and TRBJ1-5; 10 bases map to TRBD1. This CDR3 contains 15 residues. Germline values: CDR1 MNHEY, CDR2 SVGAGI. The V segment lost 5 bases and the J segment 7 bases; nucleotides outside the gene matches: 8. The DNA of the CDR3 is TGTGCCAGCAGTAGACAGGGGGCTCATGGGCAGCCCCAGCATTTT. It specifies CASSRQGAHGQPQHF.

This sequence joins TRBV6-5 and TRBJ2-5, with TRBD2 as a possible D gene (6 bases). Germline-derived CDR1 and CDR2 are MNHEY and SVGAGI. The CDR3 extends over 13 amino acids. The germline V and J ends were trimmed by 5 bases and 0 bases, with 7 bases remaining between them. CDR3 bases: TGTGCCAGCAGTAGACTAGACCAAGAGACCCAGTACTTC. This codes for CASSRLDQETQYF.

The chain carries TRBV6-5 and TRBJ1-6, with a possible D match to TRBD1 (5 bases). Germline V lookup: CDR1 MNHEY, CDR2 SVGAGI. CDR3 length equals 16 residues. V was trimmed by 0 bases and J by 6 bases, leaving 12 bases between them. The CDR3 loop reads CASSYSRGQVNSPLHF. CDR3 DNA sequence: TGTGCCAGCAGTTACTCCCGTGGACAAGTTAATTCACCCCTCCACTTT.

The CDR3 DNA reads as TGTGCCAGCTCATCCCGGACTAGCGGGCAAGACGAGCAGTACTTC. Protein: CASSSRTSGQDEQYF. J is TRBJ2-7 and V is TRBV18, with 11 bases lining up with TRBD2. Germline V gene data show CDR1 as KGHSH and CDR2 as LQKENI. CDR3 length: 15 amino acids. V lost 5 bases, J lost 5 bases, and 8 bases stayed unmatched.

The chain uses TRBV2 and TRBJ2-1; 7 bases are a match to TRBD2. V shed 6 bases and J 9 bases; nucleotides not matched to a gene: 14. Per germline, CDR1 SNHLY and CDR2 FYNNEI. The CDR3 loop spans 15 amino acids. CDR3 residues: CASRRDEESGAEQFF. In nucleotides, the CDR3 is TGTGCCAGCAGGCGAGACGAAGAGAGCGGGGCTGAGCAGTTCTTC. The variable domain in full, completed from reference TRBV2 and TRBJ2-1, reads EPEVTQTPSHQVTQMGQEVILRCVPISNHLYFYWYRQILGQKVEFLVSFYNNEISEKSEIFDDQFSVERPDGSNFTLKIRSTKLEDSAMYFCASRRDEESGAEQFFGPGTRLTVL.

The CDR3 DNA is TGTGCCATTACTCGGACAGGCAATGACGAGCAGTACTTC. It codes for CAITRTGNDEQYF. The chain joins TRBV2 to TRBJ2-7; 7 bases fit TRBD1. J was trimmed by 5 bases and V by 10 bases; bases with no gene match: 11. This CDR3 spans 13 amino acids. Germline loops: CDR1 SNHLY, CDR2 FYNNEI.

This clone was counted a single time. The chain combines TRBV18 with TRBJ1-1; 7 bases fit TRBD1. The ends lost 3 bases at V and 1 base at J; junction bases unmatched: 11. The CDR3 is 17 residues long. CDR1 is KGHSH and CDR2 is LQKENI in the germline V gene. In DNA form, the CDR3 reads TGTGCCAGCTCACCGAACAGGGGAGTTGAGAGGAACACTGAAGCTTTCTTT. Encoded protein: CASSPNRGVERNTEAFF.

This chain joins TRBV6-1 and TRBJ2-3; 8 bases agree with TRBD1. Germline CDR1 is MNHNS and CDR2 is SASEGT. The CDR3 runs 19 residues. Germline trimming cut 3 bases from V and 5 bases from J; bases unmatched to any gene: 19. The CDR3 spells CASSEGLDRASGVVDTQYF. The CDR3 region has the DNA TGTGCCAGCAGTGAGGGACTGGACAGGGCGTCAGGGGTGGTAGATACGCAGTATTTT.

The rearrangement links TRBV2 to TRBJ2-5; 9 positions match TRBD1. The trim removed 2 bases at V and 5 bases at J, leaving 12 bases unmatched. The CDR3 has 17 amino acids. CDR1 and CDR2 from the germline V gene are SNHLY and FYNNEI. CDR3 in amino acids: CASSELRGTGLVETQYF. The DNA for the CDR3 is TGTGCCAGCAGTGAACTCCGAGGGACAGGGTTGGTGGAGACCCAGTACTTC.

Worth noting for this clone: At one end, the junction sequence differs from germline, possibly due to a read error. The rearrangement links TRBV7-6 to TRBJ1-2, with D unclear. Germline V gene lookup returns CDR1 SGHVS and CDR2 FNYEAQ. There are 10 residues in the CDR3. DNA of the CDR3: TGTGCCAGCAGCTTAGGGGCAGCTACTTTC. It specifies CASSLGAATF.

The chain links TRBV18 to TRBJ1-4; D call uncertain. V lost 2 bases to trimming and J lost 5 bases, with 6 bases between them. The CDR3 length is 13 residues. CDR1 KGHSH and CDR2 LQKENI come from the germline V gene. This chain's CDR3 is CASSPSPNEKLFF. In DNA, the CDR3 is TGTGCCAGCTCACCATCCCCAAATGAAAAACTGTTTTTT.

The CDR3 protein is CASSFDPSGMHSYEQYF. CDR3 coding DNA: TGCGCCAGCAGCTTCGATCCTTCGGGGATGCACTCCTACGAGCAGTACTTC. The gene calls are TRBV5-1 and TRBJ2-7; TRBD2 might be the D (5 bases). Per germline, CDR1 SGHRS and CDR2 YFSETQ. With 2 bases removed from V and 0 bases from J, the gap between germline ends came to 18 bases. The CDR3 length is 17 residues. The whole variable domain, filled in from reference TRBV5-1 and TRBJ2-7, reads KAGVTQTPRYLIKTRGQQVTLSCSPISGHRSVSWYQQTPGQGLQFLFEYFSETQRNKGNFPGRFSGRQFSNSRSEMNVSTLELGDSALYLCASSFDPSGMHSYEQYFGPGTRLTVT.

The chain combines TRBV2 with TRBJ1-6; D is unresolved. CDR1 and CDR2 (germline): SNHLY, FYNNEI. The length of the CDR3 is 13 residues. Trimming stripped 7 bases from V and 7 bases from J, with 11 bases between. The CDR3 spells CASKGLENSPLHF. CDR3 nucleotide sequence: TGTGCCAGCAAAGGATTGGAGAATTCACCCCTCCACTTT.

The V gene is TRBV19, the J gene TRBJ1-4; no clear D. Deletions cut 7 bases from V and 8 bases from J, with 14 bases between. In germline, CDR1 is LNHDA, CDR2 SQIVND (reference sequence). This CDR3 contains 13 residues. The CDR3 here is CASKDLRSEKLFF. For the CDR3, the DNA is TGTGCCAGTAAGGACTTACGGAGCGAAAAACTGTTTTTT.

The gene calls are TRBV15 and TRBJ1-2; 10 bases match TRBD1. The CDR3 is made up of 14 amino acids. With V trimmed by 0 bases and J by 7 bases, 2 bases remained unmatched. CDR1 is LNHNV, CDR2 YYDKDF, per germline (reference sequence). The chain's CDR3 is CATSRDGDRGGYTF. For the CDR3, the DNA is TGTGCCACCAGCAGAGATGGGGACAGGGGTGGCTACACCTTC.

The CDR3 sequence: CASSQESDRVTPEGYTF. CDR3 DNA: TGCGCCAGCAGCCAAGAGTCGGACAGGGTGACCCCTGAAGGCTACACCTTC. The chain employs TRBV4-1 and TRBJ1-2, with 8 bases fitting TRBD1. V lost 0 bases, J lost 8 bases, and 14 bases stayed unmatched. From germline, CDR1 is MGHRA and CDR2 YSYEKL. This CDR3 is 17 amino acids long.

V and J are TRBV6-2 or TRBV6-3 and TRBJ1-2, with a possible D match to TRBD1 (5 bases). Trimming removed 2 bases at V and 0 bases at J, with 16 bases between. CDR3 length: 17 amino acids. CDR1 MNHEY and CDR2 SVGEGT come from the germline V gene. For the CDR3, the DNA is TGTGCCAGCAGTTACCGGTCGGGGACTCACCCTAACTATGGCTACACCTTC. Translated: CASSYRSGTHPNYGYTF.

This clone was seen once. The chain combines TRBV10-2 with TRBJ2-7, with D possibly matching TRBD1 (6 bases). V was clipped by 2 bases and J by 0 bases, with 8 bases between them. Per the germline V gene, CDR1 is WSHSY and CDR2 is SAAADI. This CDR3 comprises 14 residues. CDR3 nucleotides: TGCGCCAGCAGTGAGCAGGGGATCTCCTACGAGCAGTACTTC. Its translation is CASSEQGISYEQYF.